Listed here is a single T cell receptor beta chain. The data originate from a study of blood T cell repertoires in COVID-19. Study summary: In each case, the material was cDNA or gDNA derived from T cells, B-cell-depleted T cells, or PBMCs.

Germline lookup yields CDR1 ENHRY and CDR2 SYGVKD. Deletions cut 7 bases from V and 4 bases from J, with 19 bases between. This CDR3 is 15 amino acids long. Per the authors' pipeline: Estimated nucleated cell counts came from reference gene primer amplification. Sequencing used immunoSEQ multiplex PCR; TCRdb keeps in-frame clones, though not all of them. D and trimming come from the DNA, and the V and J calls and clone size come from that table. Of roughly 350,000 clones in the sample, 85% were seen once. The chain joins TRBV10-3 to TRBJ1-2; a possible D gene is TRBD1 (6 bases). This clonotype originated in a woman younger than 35 with acute or convalescent COVID-19. The sequencing sample was made of peripheral blood. CDR3 in amino acids: CAITIDRRMTYGYTF. CDR3 bases: TGTGCCATCACCATAGACAGGCGGATGACCTATGGCTACACCTTC.